The 27 T cell receptor beta chains below come from one sample, sequenced in a study of T-cell reconstitution after alpha-beta-depleted transplantation in children. TCRbeta library preparation incorporated unique molecular identifiers. TCRdb analysed the PCR reads with MiXCR anew, one entry per CDR3 protein. The table lists 800,000 to 1,000,000 distinct CDR3 sequences, roughly 31% of them singletons. Material: PBMCs, mostly from graft donor cells, obtained 360 days after TCRalphabeta/CD19-depleted stem cell transplant. The receptor source for this set is a boy younger than two who had a stem cell transplant for SCID, so the T cells may come from the graft donor.

This chain connects TRBV4-1 to TRBJ1-2; D gene ambiguous. In germline, CDR1 is MGHRA, CDR2 YSYEKL. The V end was cut by 5 bases, the J end by 1 base, with 17 bases between. CDR3 size: 16 residues. The chain's CDR3 is CASSTEPQYLNYGYTF. The CDR3 region has the DNA TGCGCCAGCAGCACAGAGCCCCAATACCTTAACTATGGCTACACCTTC.

The gene calls are TRBV5-1 and TRBJ2-7; tentatively, D is TRBD1 or TRBD2 (6 bases each). The V and J ends lost 0 bases and 1 base respectively, with 14 bases between them. The CDR3 length is 16 residues. Germline lookup yields CDR1 SGHRS and CDR2 YFSETQ. The CDR3 here is CASSLGGAVGSYEQYF. CDR3 in DNA: TGCGCCAGCAGCTTGGGGGGGGCAGTGGGATCCTACGAGCAGTACTTC.

The gene calls are TRBV5-1 and TRBJ2-1, with TRBD2 matching over 7 bases. With 1 base clipped from V and 5 bases from J, the junction kept 6 bases outside the gene matches. Germline CDR1 SGHRS, CDR2 YFSETQ. The CDR3 covers 15 residues. CDR3: CASSLRVAGHNEQFF. CDR3 nucleotides: TGCGCCAGCAGCTTGCGGGTAGCGGGTCACAATGAGCAGTTCTTC.

The chain links TRBV5-1 to TRBJ2-1, with 11 bases lining up with TRBD2. This CDR3 region has 14 residues. Losses at the gene ends were 4 bases for V and 10 bases for J; bases not matched to a gene: 7. Germline V CDR1 and CDR2: SGHRS, YFSETQ. CDR3 bases: TGCGCCAGCAGCCCCGAGACTAGCGGGGAAGAGCAGTTCTTC. Amino acids: CASSPETSGEEQFF.

Only a few counts were recorded for this clonotype. The chain carries TRBV6-1 and TRBJ1-5; 7 bases fit TRBD1. The V and J ends lost 7 bases and 5 bases, in that order; junction bases with no gene match: 8. The CDR3 length is 14 residues. Germline CDR1 and CDR2: MNHNS and SASEGT. The CDR3: CASIHRGMDQPQHF. The CDR3 nucleotides read TGTGCCAGCATCCACAGGGGAATGGATCAGCCCCAGCATTTT.

Note on this clonotype: No conserved phenylalanine or tryptophan ends this CDR3, so it is likely a read error. The gene calls are TRBV15 and TRBJ1-2; no firm D call. Germline values: CDR1 LNHNV, CDR2 YYDKDF (reference sequence). V was pared by 0 bases and J by 5 bases, with 16 bases between. The CDR3 runs to 16 residues. CDR3 DNA sequence: TGTGCCACCAGCAGAGATCTCCTTGCGGACTCGTATGGCTACACCATC. It translates to CATSRDLLADSYGYTI.

This chain joins TRBV6-4 and TRBJ1-4; D ambiguous. CDR3 length: 12 residues. V lost 3 bases to trimming and J lost 8 bases, with 7 bases between them. The germline CDR1 and CDR2 sequences are MRHNA and SNTAGT. CDR3 sequence: CASSESREKLFF. Here the CDR3 DNA reads TGTGCCAGCAGTGAGTCCCGAGAAAAACTGTTTTTT.

This clonotype was recorded a few times. V and J are TRBV7-9 and TRBJ1-1, with D uncertain. Germline V lookup: CDR1 SEHNR, CDR2 FQNEAQ (reference sequence). Between the trimmed V and J ends, which lost 1 base and 2 bases, there was a span of 14 bases. This CDR3 region has 16 residues. CDR3 sequence (DNA): TGTGCCAGCAGCTTAGTCCGGTGGCAGTCAAACACTGAAGCTTTCTTT. This translates into CASSLVRWQSNTEAFF.

The V gene is TRBV7-9, the J gene TRBJ2-3, with D possibly matching TRBD1 (6 bases). The CDR3 loop spans 16 amino acids. Germline CDR1 reads SEHNR; CDR2 reads FQNEAQ (reference sequence). The V gene lost 5 bases and the J gene lost 2 bases, with 17 bases spanning the gap. CDR3 loop: CASSQATGPYTDTQYF. CDR3 DNA: TGTGCCAGCAGCCAAGCGACAGGCCCTTACACAGATACGCAGTATTTT.

The J gene is TRBJ2-1, the V gene TRBV9; no definite D call. Germline CDR1 is SGDLS and CDR2 is YYNGEE. This CDR3 is built from 15 residues. V dropped 4 bases and J dropped 1 base, with 12 bases sitting between them. The CDR3 here is CASSPMGSSYNEQFF. The CDR3 nucleotides read TGTGCCAGCAGCCCGATGGGGTCTTCCTACAATGAGCAGTTCTTC.

The rearrangement links TRBV29-1 to TRBJ2-7; maybe TRBD1 (5 bases). CDR3 length equals 16 residues. V shed 7 bases and J shed 0 bases, with 22 bases lying between them. Looked up from germline, CDR1 is SQVTM and CDR2 is ANQGSEA. This chain's CDR3 is CSDPKGNPTPSYEQYF. DNA of the CDR3: TGCAGCGACCCTAAGGGGAACCCAACCCCCTCCTACGAGCAGTACTTC.

This clonotype was detected a few times. The chain uses TRBV29-1 and TRBJ2-5; no clear D. Trimming removed 2 bases at V and 5 bases at J, with 6 bases between. CDR1 is SQVTM and CDR2 is ANQGSEA in the germline V gene. There are 11 residues in the CDR3. The CDR3 is CSVELGETQYF. DNA for the CDR3: TGCAGCGTTGAATTAGGGGAGACCCAGTACTTC.

In DNA, the CDR3 is TGCAGTGCTCACTCCGTAGGGCTAGCTGCAGATACGCAGTATTTT. Protein product: CSAHSVGLAADTQYF. The genes are TRBV20-1 and TRBJ2-3, with D perhaps matching TRBD2 (5 bases). Germline V gene data show CDR1 as DFQATT and CDR2 as SNEGSKA (reference sequence). The V end lost 5 bases, the J end lost 4 bases, and 19 bases lay between the germline ends. The CDR3 covers 15 residues.

The gene calls are TRBV12-3 or TRBV12-4 and TRBJ1-5; no firm D call. V lost 1 base and J lost 7, with 14 bases in between. CDR3 length equals 15 residues. The CDR3 DNA reads as TGTGCCAGCAGTTTAGGACGGCGGGGAAGCCAGCCCCAGCATTTT. Its translation is CASSLGRRGSQPQHF.

This clonotype has just a few counts. The rearrangement joins TRBV6-1 to TRBJ2-3, with TRBD1 identical over 9 bases. The CDR3 totals 18 residues. The ends lost 7 bases at V and 1 base at J; junction bases unmatched: 15. Per the germline V gene, CDR1 is MNHNS and CDR2 is SASEGT. The CDR3 nucleotides are TGTGCCAGCAAAAGAGGGACAGGGTTCTATCTTGGCACAGATACGCAGTATTTT. It specifies CASKRGTGFYLGTDTQYF.

This clonotype was counted between two and nine times. The rearrangement joins TRBV2 to TRBJ2-7; a weak D match, TRBD2 (5 bases). V was trimmed by 6 bases and J by 0 bases, leaving 12 bases between them. The CDR3 consists of 14 residues. Germline CDR1 SNHLY, CDR2 FYNNEI. The CDR3 DNA reads TGTGCCAGCAGGGAGGACCGAAGCTCCTACGAGCAGTACTTC. It codes for CASREDRSSYEQYF.

The rearrangement links TRBV7-9 to TRBJ2-7, with TRBD1 identical over 7 bases. Trimming removed 5 bases from V and 7 bases from J; junction bases left unmatched: 8. This CDR3 is 13 amino acids long. Germline lookup yields CDR1 SEHNR and CDR2 FQNEAQ (reference sequence). The CDR3: CASSPAGGGEQYF. The CDR3 DNA follows: TGTGCCAGCAGCCCCGCAGGGGGTGGGGAGCAGTACTTC.

This clonotype was found a few times. The chain couples TRBV5-1 to TRBJ2-3; D may be TRBD2 (5 bases). Germline-derived CDR1 and CDR2 are SGHRS and YFSETQ. The CDR3 runs 15 residues. The ends were cut back, 0 bases at V and 3 bases at J, with 11 bases in the middle. In DNA form, the CDR3 reads TGCGCCAGCAGCTTGGCCTTAAGGGAGACAGATACGCAGTATTTT. Translated, it gives CASSLALRETDTQYF.

In this sample, this clonotype turned up a few times. The rearrangement uses TRBV5-1 and TRBJ2-6, with D possibly being TRBD1 (6 bases). Germline CDR1 reads SGHRS; CDR2 reads YFSETQ. Trimming left V 0 bases short and J 5 bases short, with 12 bases between. The CDR3 loop spans 16 amino acids. CDR3 nucleotide sequence: TGCGCCAGCAGCTTGGACAGGGCAGTGCGGGCCAACGTCCTGACTTTC. It translates to CASSLDRAVRANVLTF.

The chain links TRBV20-1 to TRBJ2-2; maybe TRBD1 (5 bases). Germline CDR1 reads DFQATT; CDR2 reads SNEGSKA (reference sequence). The CDR3 sequence is 13 residues long. Trimming removed 5 bases from V and 6 bases from J, with 13 bases in between. The CDR3 nucleotides are TGCAGTGCTCGGACACTTAAAGCCGGGGAGCTGTTTTTT. Translation gives CSARTLKAGELFF.

This clonotype was seen more than once but under ten times. The V gene is TRBV12-3 or TRBV12-4, the J gene TRBJ2-3; the D is unclear. CDR3 length: 12 amino acids. The germline V and J ends were trimmed by 6 bases and 2 bases, with 6 bases remaining between them. Here the CDR3 DNA reads TGTGCCAGCAGAAAGACCACAGATACGCAGTATTTT. Translating it yields CASRKTTDTQYF.

The chain employs TRBV4-1 and TRBJ2-6; possible D gene TRBD2, 5 bases. Trimming removed 4 bases at V and 1 base at J, with 17 bases between. There are 18 residues in the CDR3. Germline CDR1 MGHRA, CDR2 YSYEKL. Here the CDR3 reads CASSPHPRERSGANVLTF. CDR3 DNA sequence: TGCGCCAGCAGCCCCCATCCAAGGGAGCGGTCTGGGGCCAACGTCCTGACTTTC.

This clonotype was found a few times. The chain employs TRBV12-3 or TRBV12-4 and TRBJ2-3; 10 bases fit TRBD1. V lost 8 bases, J lost 4 bases, and 9 bases stayed unmatched. CDR3 length: 15 residues. The CDR3 bases are TGTGCCAGCGGGACAGGGGCTCGGGGTCCAGATACGCAGTATTTT. Protein sequence: CASGTGARGPDTQYF.

This clonotype turned up a few times. The rearrangement links TRBV7-8 to TRBJ2-1; 9 nucleotides line up with TRBD2. The CDR3 has 18 residues. Germline trimming cut 1 base from V and 3 bases from J; bases unmatched to any gene: 10. The germline CDR1 and CDR2 sequences are SGHVS and FQNEAQ. The CDR3 protein is CASSLVGSGGSYYNEQFF. In nucleotides, the CDR3 is TGTGCCAGCAGCTTAGTTGGGAGCGGGGGGTCCTACTACAATGAGCAGTTCTTC.

The rearrangement joins TRBV24-1 to TRBJ2-2, with D hard to call. The CDR3 sequence is 16 residues long. Germline loops: CDR1 KGHDR, CDR2 SFDVKD. V was pared by 3 bases and J by 0 bases, with 10 bases between. The chain's CDR3 is CATSDGWTANTGELFF. In DNA form, the CDR3 reads TGTGCCACCAGTGATGGGTGGACCGCGAACACCGGGGAGCTGTTTTTT.

The V and J genes are TRBV18 and TRBJ2-4, with 7 bases identical to TRBD2. After removal of 2 bases from V and 7 bases from J, the junction contained 5 bases not matched to a gene. The CDR3 covers 14 residues. CDR1 and CDR2 (germline): KGHSH, LQKENI. CDR3 loop: CASSPGGVPNIQYF. The CDR3 coding sequence is TGTGCCAGCTCACCAGGGGGGGTGCCCAACATTCAGTACTTC.

This clonotype was detected only a few times. This rearrangement joins TRBV20-1 to TRBJ2-3; TRBD2 matches at 12 bases. CDR1 DFQATT and CDR2 SNEGSKA come from the germline V gene (reference sequence). The CDR3 runs to 16 residues. The V segment lost 5 bases and the J segment 2 bases; nucleotides outside the gene matches: 8. The CDR3 loop is CSASTSGGPYTDTQYF. CDR3 DNA: TGCAGTGCTTCGACTAGCGGGGGCCCCTACACAGATACGCAGTATTTT.